Listed below are T cell receptor beta chains from one sample, sequenced in a study of T cell changes during pregnancy in multiple sclerosis. The repertoire was sequenced with immunoSEQ multiplex PCR; TCRdb's copy has only in-frame clones and lacks some. This table has fewer than 70,000 clones, approximately 91% appearing once. Specimen: peripheral blood, collected in the third trimester of pregnancy. These receptors came from a female donor with multiple sclerosis, enrolled in a pregnancy study. Each CDR3 is given with its conserved first and last residue. The order of the fields is clone size, V gene, J gene, D gene, CDR3 DNA, CDR3 protein. A D gene is named only where the DNA matches it firmly. Size is omitted from some rows. Given values are once, few, many or a class for expanded clones.

many	TRBV27	TRBJ1-2	NA	TGTGCCAGCCACCTTCTACAGGGAACCTTC	CASHLLQGTF
NA	TRBV21-1	TRBJ2-7	NA	TGTGCCAGCAGCAAAGCGCCGGACAGGGGGGTTCCTAGGGAGCAGTACTTC	CASSKAPDRGVPREQYF
NA	TRBV5-3	TRBJ1-5	NA	TGTGCCAGAGGTGAGGGCGGACAGCCCCAGCATTTT	CARGEGGQPQHF
NA	TRBV7-2	TRBJ2-5	TRBD2	TGTGCCAGCCAAAGAACTAGCGGCCAAGAGACCCAGTACTTC	CASQRTSGQETQYF
NA	TRBV4-1	TRBJ1-1	NA	TGCGCCAGCAGCCCCAGGGGAAGGGTCCCTGAAGCTTTCTTT	CASSPRGRVPEAFF
once	TRBV7-3	TRBJ1-5	TRBD1	TGTGCCAGCACCCCCCAAGGGGGCCAGCCCCAGCATTTT	CASTPQGGQPQHF
NA	TRBV10-3	TRBJ2-3	TRBD2	TGTGCCATCAGCAGCCGTACGGGGGGAGGCACAGATACGCAGTATTTT	CAISSRTGGGTDTQYF
NA	TRBV2	TRBJ2-2	NA	TGTGCCAGCAGTGGACTCACCGGGGAGCTGTTTTTT	CASSGLTGELFF
once	TRBV7-2	TRBJ1-2	NA	TGTGCCAGCAGCCCCAGCGGGGGGCAGGGAAACTATGGCTACACCTTC	CASSPSGGQGNYGYTF
NA	TRBV11-2	TRBJ1-3	NA	TGTGCCAGCAGCCCCCAGGTACCCCCTGGAAACACCATATATTTT	CASSPQVPPGNTIYF
NA	TRBV6-6	TRBJ1-1	NA	TGTGCCAGCAGTTCCCAGACAGCTTCAGAAGCTTTCTTT	CASSSQTASEAFF
many	TRBV4-1	TRBJ2-2	NA	TGCGCCAGCAGCCCCGAACTAGGGGGCACCGGGGAGCTGTTTTTT	CASSPELGGTGELFF
NA	TRBV15	TRBJ2-5	TRBD1	TGTGCCACCAGCAGAGATCCCGACAGGGTAGGGCAAGAGACCCAGTACTTC	CATSRDPDRVGQETQYF
NA	TRBV28	TRBJ1-4	TRBD1	TGTGCCAGCAGTCCGACTGACAGGGGAAGGGAAAAACTGTTTTTT	CASSPTDRGREKLFF
NA	TRBV2	TRBJ2-7	NA	TGTGCCAGCAGTGAAGGAGCATACGAGCAGTACTTC	CASSEGAYEQYF
NA	TRBV7-8	TRBJ1-5	NA	TGTGCCAGCAGCTCACGGGGTCAGCCCCAGCATTTT	CASSSRGQPQHF